A single sample is the source of the 4 T cell receptor beta chains below, sequenced in a study of cytomegalovirus exposure and HLA in healthy donors. With 60 Vbeta and 13 Jbeta primers, the PCR was carried out. TCRdb keeps only in-frame clones here, not all; method: immunoSEQ multiplex PCR. The sample contains around 170,000 clones, 76% of which appear only once. Sequenced sample: PBMCs. All receptors come from a man between 18 and 29 years old in good health and CMV-seronegative.

The chain recombines TRBV5-8 with TRBJ1-3, with D perhaps TRBD1 (6 bases). This CDR3 has 15 amino acids. V was cut by 4 bases and J by 0 bases, with 11 bases left in between. Per germline, CDR1 SGHTS and CDR2 YDEGEE. CDR3 amino acids: CASSPGQISGNTIYF. The CDR3 DNA reads TGTGCCAGCAGCCCCGGACAGATCTCTGGAAACACCATATATTTT. Using reference TRBV5-8 and TRBJ1-3 for the parts outside the CDR3, the full variable domain is EAGVTQSPTHLIKTRGQQATLRCSPISGHTSVYWYQQALGLGLQFLLWYDEGEERNRGNFPPRFSGRQFPNYSSELNVNALELEDSALYLCASSPGQISGNTIYFGEGSWLTVV.

The V gene is TRBV28, the J gene TRBJ2-7; a possible D gene is TRBD1 (5 bases). Germline lookup yields CDR1 MDHEN and CDR2 SYDVKM. Trimming pared 3 bases from V and 3 bases from J, leaving 12 bases between. This CDR3 is 14 amino acids long. Here the CDR3 reads CASSLGLLDYEQYF. Here the CDR3 DNA reads TGTGCCAGCAGTTTGGGGCTGCTGGACTACGAGCAGTACTTC.

This clone was recorded a few times. The chain has TRBV7-6 and TRBJ2-1; 9 bases are a match to TRBD1. The V segment lost 1 base and the J segment 8 bases; nucleotides outside the gene matches: 15. The CDR3 totals 18 residues. From germline, CDR1 is SGHVS and CDR2 FNYEAQ. The CDR3 loop is CASSLVSIDRGILDEQFF. The CDR3 region has the DNA TGTGCCAGCAGCTTAGTTAGTATCGACAGGGGGATCTTGGATGAGCAGTTCTTC.

The chain joins TRBV18 to TRBJ1-2; D remains unclear. V was shortened by 3 bases and J by 4 bases, with 9 bases between the two germline ends. This CDR3 contains 13 residues. The germline gives CDR1 KGHSH, CDR2 LQKENI. This CDR3 reads CASSPEEFYGYTF. The CDR3 DNA follows: TGTGCCAGCTCACCCGAGGAGTTCTATGGCTACACCTTC.